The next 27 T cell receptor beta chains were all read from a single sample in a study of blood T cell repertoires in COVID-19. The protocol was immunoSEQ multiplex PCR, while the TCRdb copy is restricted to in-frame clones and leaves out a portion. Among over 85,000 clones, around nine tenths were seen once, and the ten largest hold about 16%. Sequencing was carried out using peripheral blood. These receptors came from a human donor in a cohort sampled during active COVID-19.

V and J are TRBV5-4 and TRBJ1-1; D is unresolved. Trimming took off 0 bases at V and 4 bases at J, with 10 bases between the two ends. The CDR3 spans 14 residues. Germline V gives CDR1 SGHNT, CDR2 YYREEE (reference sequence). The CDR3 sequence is CASSLGGLGTEAFF. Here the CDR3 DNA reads TGTGCCAGCAGCTTGGGAGGGCTGGGCACTGAAGCTTTCTTT.

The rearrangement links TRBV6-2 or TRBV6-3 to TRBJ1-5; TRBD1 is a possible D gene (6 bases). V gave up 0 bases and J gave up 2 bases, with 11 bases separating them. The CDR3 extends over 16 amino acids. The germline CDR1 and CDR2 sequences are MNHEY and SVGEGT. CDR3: CASSYSTRGGNQPQHF. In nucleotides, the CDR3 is TGTGCCAGCAGTTACTCGACCAGGGGTGGCAATCAGCCCCAGCATTTT.

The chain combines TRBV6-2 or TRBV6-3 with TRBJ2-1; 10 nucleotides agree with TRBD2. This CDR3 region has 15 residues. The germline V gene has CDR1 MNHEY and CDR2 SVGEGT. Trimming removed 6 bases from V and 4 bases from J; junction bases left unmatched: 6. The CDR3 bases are TGTGCCAGCAGCCCCTGGACTAGCGGTTACAATGAGCAGTTCTTC. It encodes CASSPWTSGYNEQFF.

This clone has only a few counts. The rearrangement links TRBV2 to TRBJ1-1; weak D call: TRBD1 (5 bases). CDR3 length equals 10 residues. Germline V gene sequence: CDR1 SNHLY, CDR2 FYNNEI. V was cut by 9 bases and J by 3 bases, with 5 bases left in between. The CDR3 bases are TGTGCCAGAGGGGACACTGAAGCTTTCTTT. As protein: CARGDTEAFF.

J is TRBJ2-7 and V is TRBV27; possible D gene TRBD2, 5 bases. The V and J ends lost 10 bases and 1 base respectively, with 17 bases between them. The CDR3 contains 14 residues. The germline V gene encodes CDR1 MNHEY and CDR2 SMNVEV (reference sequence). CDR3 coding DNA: TGTGCCACCTCCGAACGGGGTTTTTCCTACGAGCAGTACTTC. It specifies CATSERGFSYEQYF.

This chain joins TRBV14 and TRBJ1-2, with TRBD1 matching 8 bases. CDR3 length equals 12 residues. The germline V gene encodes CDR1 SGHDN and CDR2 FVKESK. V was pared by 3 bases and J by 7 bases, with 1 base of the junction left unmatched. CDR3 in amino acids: CASSQTGVGYTF. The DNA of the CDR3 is TGTGCCAGCAGCCAGACAGGGGTTGGCTACACCTTC.

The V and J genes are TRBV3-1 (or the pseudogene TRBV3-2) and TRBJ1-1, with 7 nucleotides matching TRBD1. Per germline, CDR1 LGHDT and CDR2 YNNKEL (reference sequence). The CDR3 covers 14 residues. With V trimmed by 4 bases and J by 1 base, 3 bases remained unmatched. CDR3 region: CASSPTGPNTEAFF. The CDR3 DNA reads TGTGCCAGCAGCCCGACAGGGCCGAACACTGAAGCTTTCTTT.

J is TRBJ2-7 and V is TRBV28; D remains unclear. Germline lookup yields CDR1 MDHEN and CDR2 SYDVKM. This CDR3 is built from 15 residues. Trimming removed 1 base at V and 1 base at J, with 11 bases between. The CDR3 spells CASSLSRGRSYEQYF. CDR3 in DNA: TGTGCCAGCAGTTTATCGCGAGGCAGATCCTACGAGCAGTACTTC. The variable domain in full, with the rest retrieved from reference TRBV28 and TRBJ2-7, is DVKVTQSSRYLVKRTGEKVFLECVQDMDHENMFWYRQDPGLGLRLIYFSYDVKMKEKGDIPEGYSVSREKKERFSLILESASTNQTSMYLCASSLSRGRSYEQYFGPGTRLTVT.

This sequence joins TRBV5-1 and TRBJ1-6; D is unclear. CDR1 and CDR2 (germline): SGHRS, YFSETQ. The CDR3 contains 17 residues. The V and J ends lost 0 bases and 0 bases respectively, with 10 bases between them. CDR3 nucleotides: TGCGCCAGCAGCTTGGGTCTAAGGAGCTCCTATAATTCACCCCTCCACTTT. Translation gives CASSLGLRSSYNSPLHF. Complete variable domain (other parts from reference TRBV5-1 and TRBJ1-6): KAGVTQTPRYLIKTRGQQVTLSCSPISGHRSVSWYQQTPGQGLQFLFEYFSETQRNKGNFPGRFSGRQFSNSRSEMNVSTLELGDSALYLCASSLGLRSSYNSPLHFGNGTRLTVT.

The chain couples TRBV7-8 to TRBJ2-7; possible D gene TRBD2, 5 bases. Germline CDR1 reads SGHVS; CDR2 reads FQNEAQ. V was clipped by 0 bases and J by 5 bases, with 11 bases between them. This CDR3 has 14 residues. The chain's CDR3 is CASSLARTLNEQYF. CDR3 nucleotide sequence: TGTGCCAGCAGCTTAGCTCGGACTTTAAACGAGCAGTACTTC. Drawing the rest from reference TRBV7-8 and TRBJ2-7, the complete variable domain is GAGVSQSPRYKVAKRGQDVALRCDPISGHVSLFWYQQALGQGPEFLTYFQNEAQLDKSGLPSDRFFAERPEGSVSTLKIQRTQQEDSAVYLCASSLARTLNEQYFGPGTRLTVT.

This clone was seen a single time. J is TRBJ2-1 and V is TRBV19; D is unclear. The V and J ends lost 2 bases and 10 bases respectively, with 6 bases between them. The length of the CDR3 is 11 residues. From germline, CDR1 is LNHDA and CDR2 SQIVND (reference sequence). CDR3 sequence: CASSIKREQFF. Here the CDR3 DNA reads TGTGCCAGTAGTATAAAGAGGGAGCAGTTCTTC.

The CDR3 bases are TGTGCCAGCAGTTACTCGCTGCGGGGGATCCGGCACGAGCAGTACTTC. Its protein product is CASSYSLRGIRHEQYF. V gene TRBV6-6 combines with J gene TRBJ2-7; TRBD2 aligns across 7 bases. With 0 bases clipped from V and 5 bases from J, the junction kept 10 bases outside the gene matches. The germline V gene encodes CDR1 MNHNY and CDR2 SVGAGI (reference sequence). The CDR3 contains 16 residues.

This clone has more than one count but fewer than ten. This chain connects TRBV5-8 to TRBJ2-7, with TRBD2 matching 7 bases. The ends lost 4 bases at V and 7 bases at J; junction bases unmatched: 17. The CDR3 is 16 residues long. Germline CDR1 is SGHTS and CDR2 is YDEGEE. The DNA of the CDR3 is TGTGCCAGCAGCCCGGCTGGGAGGGGACCCCGGGGAGAGCAGTACTTC. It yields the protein CASSPAGRGPRGEQYF.

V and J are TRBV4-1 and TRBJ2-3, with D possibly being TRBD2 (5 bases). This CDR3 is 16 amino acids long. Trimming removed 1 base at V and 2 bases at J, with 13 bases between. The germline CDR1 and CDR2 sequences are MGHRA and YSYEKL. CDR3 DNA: TGCGCCAGCAGCCAAGCTTCCGGGAAGTTCACAGATACGCAGTATTTT. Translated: CASSQASGKFTDTQYF.

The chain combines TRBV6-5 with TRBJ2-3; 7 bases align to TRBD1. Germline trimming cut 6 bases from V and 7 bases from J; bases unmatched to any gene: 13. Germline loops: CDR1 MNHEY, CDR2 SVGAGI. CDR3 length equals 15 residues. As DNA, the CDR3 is TGTGCCAGCAGGCGACAGGGATATTCGAGTAATACGCAGTATTTT. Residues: CASRRQGYSSNTQYF.

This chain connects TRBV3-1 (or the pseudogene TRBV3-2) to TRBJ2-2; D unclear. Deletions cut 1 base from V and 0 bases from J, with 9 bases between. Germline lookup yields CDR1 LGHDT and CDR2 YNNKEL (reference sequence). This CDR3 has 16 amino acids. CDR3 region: CASSQGECTNTGELFF. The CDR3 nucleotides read TGTGCCAGCAGCCAAGGCGAATGTACGAACACCGGGGAGCTGTTTTTT.

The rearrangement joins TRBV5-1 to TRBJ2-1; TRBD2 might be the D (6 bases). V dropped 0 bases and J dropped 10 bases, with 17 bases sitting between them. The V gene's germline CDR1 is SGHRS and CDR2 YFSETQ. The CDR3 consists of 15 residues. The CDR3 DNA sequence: TGCGCCAGCAGCTTGGTCGGGAGCCACCCAGTAGAGCAGTTCTTC. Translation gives CASSLVGSHPVEQFF.

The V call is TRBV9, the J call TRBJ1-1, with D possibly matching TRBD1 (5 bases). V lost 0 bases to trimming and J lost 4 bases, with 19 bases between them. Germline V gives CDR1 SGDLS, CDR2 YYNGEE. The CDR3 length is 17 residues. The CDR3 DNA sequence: TGTGCCAGCAGCGTAGCCCCAACCCGCCAGGGTGGCACTGAAGCTTTCTTT. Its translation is CASSVAPTRQGGTEAFF.

In nucleotides, the CDR3 is TGCGCCAGCAGCCAATCAGGGTACAATTCACCCCTCCACTTT. Protein product: CASSQSGYNSPLHF. V is TRBV4-3 and J is TRBJ1-6; TRBD1 is a possible D gene (5 bases). Germline V lookup: CDR1 LGHNA, CDR2 YSLEER. The CDR3 runs to 14 residues. V dropped 2 bases and J dropped 7 bases, with 9 bases sitting between them.

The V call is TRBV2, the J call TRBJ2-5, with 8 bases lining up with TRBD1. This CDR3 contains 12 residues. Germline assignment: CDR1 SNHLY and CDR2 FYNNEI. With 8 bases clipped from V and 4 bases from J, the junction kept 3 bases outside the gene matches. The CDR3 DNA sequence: TGTGCCAGCGGACAGGGAACAGAGACCCAGTACTTC. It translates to CASGQGTETQYF.

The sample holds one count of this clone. The CDR3 loop reads CASSQESQTAAYGYTF. CDR3 bases: TGTGCCAGCAGCCAAGAATCACAAACAGCGGCCTATGGCTACACCTTC. The rearrangement joins TRBV3-1 (or the pseudogene TRBV3-2) to TRBJ1-2; D gene unclear. There are 16 residues in the CDR3. The germline V gene has CDR1 LGHDT and CDR2 YNNKEL (reference sequence). The V and J ends lost 0 bases and 4 bases respectively, with 15 bases between them.

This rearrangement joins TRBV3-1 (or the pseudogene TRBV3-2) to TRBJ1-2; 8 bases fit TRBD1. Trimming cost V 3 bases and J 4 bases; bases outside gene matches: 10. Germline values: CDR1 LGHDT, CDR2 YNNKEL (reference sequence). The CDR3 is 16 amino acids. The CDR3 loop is CASSQLLAGGPYGYTF. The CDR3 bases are TGTGCCAGCAGCCAGCTCCTGGCAGGGGGCCCCTATGGCTACACCTTC.

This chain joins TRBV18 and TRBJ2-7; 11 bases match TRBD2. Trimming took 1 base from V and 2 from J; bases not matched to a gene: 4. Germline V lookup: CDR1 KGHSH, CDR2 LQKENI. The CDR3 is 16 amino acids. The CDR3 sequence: CASSPLAGGLTYEQYF. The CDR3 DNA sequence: TGTGCCAGCTCACCACTAGCGGGGGGGCTGACCTACGAGCAGTACTTC.

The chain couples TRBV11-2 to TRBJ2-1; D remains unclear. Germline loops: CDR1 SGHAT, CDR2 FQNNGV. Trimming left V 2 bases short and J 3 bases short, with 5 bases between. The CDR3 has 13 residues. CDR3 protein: CASSLTNYNEQFF. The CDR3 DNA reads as TGTGCCAGCAGCTTAACTAACTACAATGAGCAGTTCTTC. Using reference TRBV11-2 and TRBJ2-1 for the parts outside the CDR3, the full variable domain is EAGVAQSPRYKIIEKRQSVAFWCNPISGHATLYWYQQILGQGPKLLIQFQNNGVVDDSQLPKDRFSAERLKGVDSTLKIQPAKLEDSAVYLCASSLTNYNEQFFGPGTRLTVL.

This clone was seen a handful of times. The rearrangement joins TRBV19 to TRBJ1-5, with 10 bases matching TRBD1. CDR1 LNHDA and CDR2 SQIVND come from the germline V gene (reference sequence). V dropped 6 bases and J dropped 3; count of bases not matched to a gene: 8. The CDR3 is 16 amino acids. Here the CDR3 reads CASRGTGESANQPQHF. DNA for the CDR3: TGTGCCAGTAGGGGGACAGGGGAGTCGGCCAATCAGCCCCAGCATTTT.

The CDR3 nucleotides read TGTGCCAGCTCACCACTAGGACTTGGCTATGGCTACACCTTC. Amino acid sequence: CASSPLGLGYGYTF. The V and J genes are TRBV18 and TRBJ1-2; D is undetermined. Germline CDR1 reads KGHSH; CDR2 reads LQKENI. The length of the CDR3 is 14 residues. Trimming shortened V by 1 base and J by 4 bases, and 10 bases separated the two germline ends.

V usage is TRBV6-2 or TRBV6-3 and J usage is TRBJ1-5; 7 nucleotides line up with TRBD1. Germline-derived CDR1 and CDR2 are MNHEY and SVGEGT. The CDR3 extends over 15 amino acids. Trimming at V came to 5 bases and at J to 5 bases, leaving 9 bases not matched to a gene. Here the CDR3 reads CASSLRQGWHQPQHF. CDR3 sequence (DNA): TGTGCCAGCAGTCTCAGACAGGGATGGCATCAGCCCCAGCATTTT.